This TCR beta chain was profiled in a study of cytomegalovirus exposure and HLA in healthy donors. Findings and limits, study-wide: In a later analysis, TCR beta V- and J-gene trimming showed a link to a missense DCLRE1C variant.

V was clipped by 0 bases and J by 2 bases; unmatched bases: 0. Germline V lookup: CDR1 KGHSH, CDR2 LQKENI. CDR3 size: 15 residues. Comment on this clone: As yet, its antigen is unknown. Other DNA variants within this sample encode the same CDR3.

PCR used 60 Vbeta primers and 13 Jbeta primers. Using immunoSEQ multiplex PCR, the repertoire was profiled, and TCRdb retains in-frame clones only, with some absent. The sample totals about 170,000 clones. The material sequenced was PBMCs. The sequence came from a woman younger than 30 in good health and CMV-seropositive. This chain uses TRBV18 with TRBJ1-2; 10 bases are a match to TRBD1. CDR3 sequence reads: CASSPPGQGNYGYTF. As DNA, the CDR3 is TGTGCCAGCTCACCACCGGGACAGGGGAACTATGGCTACACCTTC.